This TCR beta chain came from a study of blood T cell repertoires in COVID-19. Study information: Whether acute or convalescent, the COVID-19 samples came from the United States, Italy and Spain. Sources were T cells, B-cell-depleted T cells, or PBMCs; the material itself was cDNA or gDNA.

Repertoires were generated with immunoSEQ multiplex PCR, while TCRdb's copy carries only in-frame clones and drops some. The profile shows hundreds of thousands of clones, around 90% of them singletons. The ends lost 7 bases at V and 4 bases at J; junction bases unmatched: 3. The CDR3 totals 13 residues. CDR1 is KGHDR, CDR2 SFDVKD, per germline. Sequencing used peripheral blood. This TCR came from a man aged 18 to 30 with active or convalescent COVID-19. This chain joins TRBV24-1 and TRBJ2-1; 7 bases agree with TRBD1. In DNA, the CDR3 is TGTGCCACCAGCGGGACAGATTACAATGAGCAGTTCTTC. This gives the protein CATSGTDYNEQFF.